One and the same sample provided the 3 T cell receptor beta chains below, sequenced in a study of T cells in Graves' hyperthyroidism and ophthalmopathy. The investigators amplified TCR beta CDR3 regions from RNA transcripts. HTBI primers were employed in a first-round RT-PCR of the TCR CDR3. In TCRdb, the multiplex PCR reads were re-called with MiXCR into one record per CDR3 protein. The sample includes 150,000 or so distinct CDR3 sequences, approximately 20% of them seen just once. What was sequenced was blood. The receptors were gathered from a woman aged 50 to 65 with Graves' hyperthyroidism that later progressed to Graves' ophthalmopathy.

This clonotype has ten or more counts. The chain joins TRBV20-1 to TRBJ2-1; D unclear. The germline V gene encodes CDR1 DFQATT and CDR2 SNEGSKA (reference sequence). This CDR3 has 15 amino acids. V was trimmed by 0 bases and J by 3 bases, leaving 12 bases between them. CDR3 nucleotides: TGCAGTGCTAGAGACGAACGGAGAAACTACAATGAGCAGTTCTTC. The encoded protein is CSARDERRNYNEQFF.

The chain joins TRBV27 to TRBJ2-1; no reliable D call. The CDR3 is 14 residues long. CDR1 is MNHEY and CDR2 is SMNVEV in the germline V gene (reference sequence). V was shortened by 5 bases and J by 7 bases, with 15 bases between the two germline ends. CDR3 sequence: CASSAFQDRNEQFF. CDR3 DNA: TGTGCCAGCAGTGCCTTCCAGGATCGGAATGAGCAGTTCTTC.

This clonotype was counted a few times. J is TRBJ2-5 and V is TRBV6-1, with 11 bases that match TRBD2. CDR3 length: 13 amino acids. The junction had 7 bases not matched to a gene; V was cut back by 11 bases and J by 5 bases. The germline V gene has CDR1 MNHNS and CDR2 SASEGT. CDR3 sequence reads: CAGKTSGKETQYF. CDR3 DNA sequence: TGTGCCGGGAAGACTAGCGGGAAGGAGACCCAGTACTTC.